These 32 T cell receptor beta chains came from one sample sequenced in a study of cytotoxic CD8 clonotypes in ibrutinib-treated CLL (dated by TCRdb to about 2021). Library creation used the immunoSEQ multiplex PCR assay. Entries here come from immuneACCESS through TCRdb and include only in-frame sequences with V and J called. Some clones fail to appear in such tables; in the studies checked, an unresolved V gene covers under half of the shortfall, and the cause of the remainder is unknown. For this sample the table gives approximately 320,000 clones, of which roughly 71% were detected only once. Roughly 6% of the sample belongs to the ten largest clones. Sequenced here: PBMCs, sampled after 36 months of ibrutinib treatment. The receptors were gathered from a human donor with chronic lymphocytic leukemia.

This chain connects TRBV20-1 to TRBJ1-2; tentative D call: TRBD1 (5 bases). The CDR3 extends over 11 amino acids. V was clipped by 1 base and J by 8 bases, with 8 bases between them. Germline CDR1 reads DFQATT; CDR2 reads SNEGSKA (reference sequence). DNA of the CDR3: TGCAGTGCTAGAGGTGGGGGAGGCTACACCTTC. This encodes CSARGGGGYTF.

V gene TRBV29-1 combines with J gene TRBJ1-2, with 7 bases identical to TRBD1. CDR3 length: 11 amino acids. Trimming at V came to 7 bases and at J to 6 bases, leaving 5 bases not matched to a gene. Germline CDR1 is SQVTM and CDR2 is ANQGSEA. The CDR3 sequence is CSAGGLDGYTF. The CDR3 region has the DNA TGCAGCGCAGGGGGGTTAGATGGCTACACCTTC.

The J gene is TRBJ2-7, the V gene TRBV9; D perhaps matches TRBD1 (6 bases). V lost 3 bases to trimming and J lost 5 bases, with 15 bases between them. The germline V gene encodes CDR1 SGDLS and CDR2 YYNGEE. The CDR3 contains 14 residues. This CDR3 reads CASSAGQRKDEQYF. CDR3 nucleotides: TGTGCCAGCAGCGCCGGACAGAGGAAAGACGAGCAGTACTTC.

V gene TRBV9 combines with J gene TRBJ2-5; 7 bases are shared with TRBD2. CDR3 length: 14 amino acids. Trimming removed 3 bases from V and 6 bases from J; junction bases left unmatched: 8. Per the germline V gene, CDR1 is SGDLS and CDR2 is YYNGEE. The chain's CDR3 is CASSAGGGSKTQYF. The CDR3 DNA follows: TGTGCCAGCAGCGCCGGCGGGGGATCAAAGACCCAGTACTTC.

The V gene is TRBV7-6, the J gene TRBJ2-7; 14 nucleotides match TRBD2. CDR3 length: 18 residues. Germline trimming cut 5 bases from V and 9 bases from J; bases unmatched to any gene: 18. The germline V gene has CDR1 SGHVS and CDR2 FNYEAQ. CDR3 coding DNA: TGTGCCAGCAGCCACGGGACTAGCGGGAGTCAGAAGGTAGGTGGGCAGTACTTC. This codes for CASSHGTSGSQKVGGQYF.

The chain joins TRBV6-5 to TRBJ1-5, with D perhaps matching TRBD1 (6 bases). Germline V CDR1 and CDR2: MNHEY, SVGAGI. This CDR3 comprises 15 residues. Between the trimmed V and J ends, which lost 6 bases and 4 bases, there was a span of 16 bases. CDR3 protein: CASSLDGQTNQPQHF. CDR3 DNA: TGTGCCAGCAGCCTAGACGGACAGACGAATCAGCCCCAGCATTTT.

J is TRBJ2-5 and V is TRBV10-1; D is possibly TRBD2 (5 bases). The CDR3 length is 16 residues. Germline CDR1 and CDR2: WNHNN and SYGVQD (reference sequence). V gave up 1 base and J gave up 1 base, with 13 bases separating them. As DNA, the CDR3 is TGCGCCAGCAGTGAGTGTGCCCCGGAGGTCCAAGAGACCCAGTACTTC. Amino acids: CASSECAPEVQETQYF.

This rearrangement joins TRBV6-5 to TRBJ2-2; TRBD2 might be the D (5 bases). V lost 2 bases and J lost 7, with 11 bases in between. CDR1 and CDR2 (germline): MNHEY, SVGAGI. The CDR3 has 14 residues. DNA of the CDR3: TGTGCCAGCAGTTACCCCGGTGCGGGCGGGGAGCTGTTTTTT. This sequence encodes CASSYPGAGGELFF.

This clone was counted a few times. This sequence joins TRBV25-1 and TRBJ2-1, with TRBD2 matching over 8 bases. This CDR3 is 17 amino acids long. With V trimmed by 1 base and J by 6 bases, 11 bases remained unmatched. The germline V gene has CDR1 MGHDK and CDR2 SYGVNS. This chain's CDR3 is CASSESGGRRPANEQFF. CDR3 bases: TGTGCCAGCAGTGAATCGGGAGGGAGGAGACCGGCCAATGAGCAGTTCTTC.

CDR3 bases: TGTGCCAGCAGTGTGACGGGGGGAGTCTCCTACAATGAGCAGTTCTTC. This codes for CASSVTGGVSYNEQFF. The V and J genes are TRBV25-1 and TRBJ2-1; 7 bases align to TRBD2. Per the germline V gene, CDR1 is MGHDK and CDR2 is SYGVNS. CDR3 length equals 16 residues. V trimming: 4 bases; J trimming: 0 bases; junction bases outside the gene matches: 6.

In its sample, this clone was seen a few times. The chain employs TRBV2 and TRBJ1-1; 11 bases are a match to TRBD1. Losses at the gene ends were 6 bases for V and 0 bases for J; bases not matched to a gene: 3. Germline V gives CDR1 SNHLY, CDR2 FYNNEI. This CDR3 spans 15 amino acids. The CDR3 nucleotides are TGTGCCAGCAGAGGACAGGGGGCGATGAACACTGAAGCTTTCTTT. Translation gives CASRGQGAMNTEAFF.

The chain links TRBV15 to TRBJ1-2, with 7 bases matching TRBD1. The CDR3 has 14 amino acids. The V segment lost 4 bases and the J segment 2 bases; nucleotides outside the gene matches: 4. From germline, CDR1 is LNHNV and CDR2 YYDKDF (reference sequence). Written as DNA, the CDR3 is TGTGCCACCAGCACGAGGGGGCCGAACTATGGCTACACCTTC. It is translated as CATSTRGPNYGYTF.

This chain connects TRBV13 to TRBJ2-3; 7 bases fit TRBD2. This CDR3 region has 15 residues. Germline V gives CDR1 PRHDT, CDR2 FYEKMQ (reference sequence). Trimming at V came to 5 bases and at J to 2 bases, leaving 7 bases not matched to a gene. CDR3: CASSGSGGHTDTQYF. In DNA, the CDR3 is TGTGCCAGCAGCGGGTCGGGGGGTCACACAGATACGCAGTATTTT.

The chain couples TRBV4-1 to TRBJ2-5, with 9 bases that match TRBD2. V lost 1 base to trimming and J lost 5 bases; unmatched junction nucleotides: 8. Per germline, CDR1 MGHRA and CDR2 YSYEKL. This CDR3 is built from 16 residues. The CDR3 spells CASSQVWAGGMETQYF. The CDR3 DNA reads as TGCGCCAGCAGCCAAGTCTGGGCGGGGGGGATGGAGACCCAGTACTTC.

This clone was seen more than once but under ten times. The chain links TRBV4-1 to TRBJ2-1; maybe TRBD2 (7 bases). Trimming took off 1 base at V and 9 bases at J, with 16 bases between the two ends. CDR1 and CDR2 (germline): MGHRA, YSYEKL. The CDR3 has 15 residues. This chain's CDR3 is CASSQGPGGHSEQFF. For the CDR3, the DNA is TGCGCCAGCAGCCAAGGGCCGGGGGGCCATAGTGAGCAGTTCTTC.

The chain joins TRBV13 to TRBJ2-5; unclear D gene. This CDR3 has 15 amino acids. V lost 5 bases and J 5 bases, leaving 18 bases between the germline ends. Germline CDR1 PRHDT, CDR2 FYEKMQ (reference sequence). In DNA, the CDR3 is TGTGCCAGCAGCCCGCATTTGGGCGTTGTGGAGACCCAGTACTTC. Translating it yields CASSPHLGVVETQYF.

The gene calls are TRBV5-4 and TRBJ1-5; a possible D gene is TRBD1 (5 bases). V lost 4 bases and J lost 0, with 11 bases in between. The CDR3 sequence is 15 residues long. CDR1 and CDR2 (germline): SGHNT, YYREEE (reference sequence). Here the CDR3 reads CASSTRTISNQPQHF. The CDR3 bases are TGTGCCAGCAGCACCCGGACAATTAGCAATCAGCCCCAGCATTTT.

The chain is built from TRBV14 and TRBJ2-3, with D possibly called TRBD1 or TRBD2 (6 bases each). The V and J ends lost 3 bases and 4 bases respectively, with 14 bases between them. The CDR3 is made up of 15 amino acids. CDR1 is SGHDN, CDR2 FVKESK, per germline. The CDR3 sequence: CASSQLRGVSDTQYF. CDR3 nucleotides: TGTGCCAGCAGCCAGTTGAGGGGGGTTTCAGATACGCAGTATTTT.

The J gene is TRBJ2-6, the V gene TRBV9, with unresolved D. This CDR3 has 16 residues. Trimming removed 2 bases from V and 3 bases from J, with 12 bases in between. Looked up from germline, CDR1 is SGDLS and CDR2 is YYNGEE. CDR3 amino acids: CASSVTRTFGANVLTF. The CDR3 DNA reads as TGTGCCAGCAGCGTTACACGAACCTTTGGGGCCAACGTCCTGACTTTC.

This chain uses TRBV13 with TRBJ2-7, with D unclear. Trimming removed 2 bases from V and 6 bases from J, with 8 bases in between. This CDR3 comprises 12 residues. CDR1 and CDR2 from the germline V gene are PRHDT and FYEKMQ (reference sequence). CDR3 sequence: CASSLQSSEQYF. CDR3 nucleotide sequence: TGTGCCAGCAGCTTACAGAGCTCCGAGCAGTACTTC.

This clone is a singleton in its sample. The chain is built from TRBV5-1 and TRBJ2-5; maybe TRBD2 (5 bases). V gave up 0 bases and J gave up 5 bases, with 11 bases separating them. CDR1 is SGHRS, CDR2 YFSETQ, per germline. The CDR3 consists of 14 residues. The chain's CDR3 is CASSLATADETQYF. CDR3 nucleotides: TGCGCCAGCAGCTTGGCCACAGCGGACGAGACCCAGTACTTC.

The chain uses TRBV4-1 and TRBJ1-2, with D perhaps matching TRBD1 (5 bases). V dropped 7 bases and J dropped 3 bases, with 21 bases sitting between them. CDR1 MGHRA and CDR2 YSYEKL come from the germline V gene. The CDR3 length is 16 residues. The CDR3 reads CASKKGAGLGDYGYTF. The DNA for the CDR3 is TGCGCCAGCAAAAAGGGTGCGGGCTTGGGGGACTATGGCTACACCTTC.

This chain uses TRBV2 with TRBJ2-7, with 8 bases aligning to TRBD1. V dropped 7 bases and J dropped 4; count of bases not matched to a gene: 9. CDR3 length equals 14 residues. CDR1 and CDR2 (germline): SNHLY, FYNNEI. CDR3 bases: TGTGCCAGCATCGGACAGGGCAGGGGGTACGAGCAGTACTTC. It specifies CASIGQGRGYEQYF.

The chain uses TRBV4-1 and TRBJ1-1, with D unresolved. The CDR3 loop spans 15 amino acids. Germline V lookup: CDR1 MGHRA, CDR2 YSYEKL. Trimming pared 1 base from V and 5 bases from J, leaving 14 bases between. Written as DNA, the CDR3 is TGCGCCAGCAGCCAAGTTAAAGGTCGCGGGACTGAAGCTTTCTTT. This codes for CASSQVKGRGTEAFF.

The V gene is TRBV19, the J gene TRBJ2-7; D call uncertain. The CDR3 spans 13 residues. Germline lookup yields CDR1 LNHDA and CDR2 SQIVND (reference sequence). The V end lost 1 base, the J end lost 4 bases, and 8 bases lay between the germline ends. CDR3 in DNA: TGTGCCAGTAGTATAGGACTGTATTACGAGCAGTACTTC. As protein: CASSIGLYYEQYF. The variable domain in full, with the rest retrieved from reference TRBV19 and TRBJ2-7, is DGGITQSPKYLFRKEGQNVTLSCEQNLNHDAMYWYRQDPGQGLRLIYYSQIVNDFQKGDIAEGYSVSREKKESFPLTVTSAQKNPTAFYLCASSIGLYYEQYFGPGTRLTVT.

This clone was seen a handful of times. The chain employs TRBV27 and TRBJ1-2; D not resolved. V was shortened by 5 bases and J by 7 bases, with 20 bases between the two germline ends. Germline CDR1 reads MNHEY; CDR2 reads SMNVEV (reference sequence). This CDR3 spans 15 amino acids. For the CDR3, the DNA is TGTGCCAGCAGTCCTGAAATTTGGATCGGAAGTGGCTACACCTTC. This sequence encodes CASSPEIWIGSGYTF.

The chain employs TRBV10-2 and TRBJ1-2; D may be TRBD1 (6 bases). This CDR3 region has 15 residues. The germline V gene encodes CDR1 WSHSY and CDR2 SAAADI. V was clipped by 4 bases and J by 3 bases, with 15 bases between them. CDR3 sequence: CASSVRGGGHYGYTF. The CDR3, as DNA: TGCGCCAGCAGTGTGAGGGGGGGAGGTCACTATGGCTACACCTTC.

This chain joins TRBV6-4 and TRBJ1-2; possibly TRBD1 for D (6 bases). The CDR3 is 15 residues long. Looked up from germline, CDR1 is MRHNA and CDR2 is SNTAGT. V was clipped by 3 bases and J by 2 bases, with 13 bases between them. The CDR3 DNA follows: TGTGCCAGCAGTGAACCAATCGACAGGAACTATGGCTACACCTTC. Translation: CASSEPIDRNYGYTF.

This chain links TRBV7-8 with TRBJ2-3, with 10 positions matching TRBD2. Germline CDR1 SGHVS, CDR2 FQNEAQ. This CDR3 is 17 amino acids long. V dropped 1 base and J dropped 6; count of bases not matched to a gene: 10. CDR3 sequence: CASSLDLFLAGADTQYF. CDR3 in DNA: TGTGCCAGCAGCTTAGATCTCTTCCTAGCGGGAGCTGATACGCAGTATTTT. Combining the CDR3 with reference TRBV7-8 and TRBJ2-3 gives the whole variable domain GAGVSQSPRYKVAKRGQDVALRCDPISGHVSLFWYQQALGQGPEFLTYFQNEAQLDKSGLPSDRFFAERPEGSVSTLKIQRTQQEDSAVYLCASSLDLFLAGADTQYFGPGTRLTVL.

The genes are TRBV6-4 and TRBJ2-4, with D maybe TRBD2 (6 bases). CDR1 is MRHNA, CDR2 SNTAGT, per germline. This CDR3 contains 14 residues. The V end lost 8 bases, the J end lost 0 bases, and 11 bases lay between the germline ends. The CDR3 DNA follows: TGTGCCAGCCGGGGCGGGGCAGCCAAAAACATTCAGTACTTC. It codes for CASRGGAAKNIQYF.

This rearrangement joins TRBV7-2 to TRBJ2-1; D might be TRBD1 (6 bases). The CDR3 extends over 13 amino acids. CDR1 SGHTA and CDR2 FQGNSA come from the germline V gene. Trimming cost V 4 bases and J 10 bases, with 14 bases left between them. CDR3 region: CASSSLQGGEQFF. The CDR3 coding sequence is TGTGCCAGCAGCTCCCTACAGGGCGGAGAGCAGTTCTTC.

This clone has just a few counts. The chain is built from TRBV6-6 and TRBJ1-2; 9 positions match TRBD1. Germline trimming cut 0 bases from V and 6 bases from J; bases unmatched to any gene: 5. CDR3 length equals 15 residues. Germline V gene data show CDR1 as MNHNY and CDR2 as SVGAGI (reference sequence). Here the CDR3 DNA reads TGTGCCAGCAGTTACTCGGGACAGGGTGGGAATGGCTACACCTTC. The encoded protein is CASSYSGQGGNGYTF.